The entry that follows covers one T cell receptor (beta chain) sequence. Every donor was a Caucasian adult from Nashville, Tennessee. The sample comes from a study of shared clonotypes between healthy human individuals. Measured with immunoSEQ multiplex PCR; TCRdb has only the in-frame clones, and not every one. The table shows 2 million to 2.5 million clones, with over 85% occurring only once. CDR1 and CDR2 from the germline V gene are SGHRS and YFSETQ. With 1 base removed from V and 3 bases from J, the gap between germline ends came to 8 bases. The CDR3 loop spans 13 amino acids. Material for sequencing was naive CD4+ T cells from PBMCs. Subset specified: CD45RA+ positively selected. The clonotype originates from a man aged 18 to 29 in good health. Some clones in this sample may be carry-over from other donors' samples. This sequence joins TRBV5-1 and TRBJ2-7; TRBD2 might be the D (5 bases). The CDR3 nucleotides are TGCGCCAGCAGCTTGAACGGACTCTACGAGCAGTACTTC. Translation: CASSLNGLYEQYF.